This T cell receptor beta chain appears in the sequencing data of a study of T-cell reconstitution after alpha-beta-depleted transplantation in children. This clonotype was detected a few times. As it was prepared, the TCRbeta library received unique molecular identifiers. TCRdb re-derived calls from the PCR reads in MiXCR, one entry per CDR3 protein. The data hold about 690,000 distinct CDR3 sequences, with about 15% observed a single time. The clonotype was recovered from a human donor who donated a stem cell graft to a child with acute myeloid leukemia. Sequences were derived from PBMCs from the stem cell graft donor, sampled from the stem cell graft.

CDR3 sequence: CAISLTGRGTDTQYF. CDR3 nucleotides: TGTGCCATCAGCCTGACAGGGCGAGGCACAGATACGCAGTATTTT. The chain combines TRBV10-3 with TRBJ2-3, with 7 bases identical to TRBD1. V was clipped by 6 bases and J by 1 base; unmatched bases: 7. This CDR3 comprises 15 residues. Per germline, CDR1 ENHRY and CDR2 SYGVKD.